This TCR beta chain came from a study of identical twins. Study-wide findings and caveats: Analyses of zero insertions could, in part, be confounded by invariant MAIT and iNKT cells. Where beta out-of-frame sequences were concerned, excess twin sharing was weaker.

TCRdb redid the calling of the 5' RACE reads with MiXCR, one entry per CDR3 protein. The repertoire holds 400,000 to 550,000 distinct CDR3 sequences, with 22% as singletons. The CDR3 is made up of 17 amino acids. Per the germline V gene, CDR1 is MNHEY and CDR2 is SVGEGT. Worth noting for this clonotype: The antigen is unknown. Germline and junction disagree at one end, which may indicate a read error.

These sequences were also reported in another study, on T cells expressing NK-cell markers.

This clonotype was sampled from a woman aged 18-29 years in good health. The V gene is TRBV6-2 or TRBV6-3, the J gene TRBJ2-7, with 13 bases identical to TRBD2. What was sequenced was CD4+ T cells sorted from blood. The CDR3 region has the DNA TGTACCAGCAGTTACCTCGGACTAGCGGGAGTGAACCACGAGCAGTACTTC. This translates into CTSSYLGLAGVNHEQYF.